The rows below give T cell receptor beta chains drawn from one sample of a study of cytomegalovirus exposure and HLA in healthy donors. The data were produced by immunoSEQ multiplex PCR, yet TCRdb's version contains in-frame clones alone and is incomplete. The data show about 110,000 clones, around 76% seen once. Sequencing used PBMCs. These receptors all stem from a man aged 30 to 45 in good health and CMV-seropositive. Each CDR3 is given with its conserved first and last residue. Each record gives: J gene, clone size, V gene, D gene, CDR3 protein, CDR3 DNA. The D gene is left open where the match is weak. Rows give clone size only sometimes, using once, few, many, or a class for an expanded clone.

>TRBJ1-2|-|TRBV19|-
CASSMAGRGGQDTF
TGTGCCAGTAGTATGGCGGGTAGGGGGGGGCAAGACACCTTC
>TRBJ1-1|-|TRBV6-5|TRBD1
CASSDRGLTEAFF
TGTGCCAGTTCGGACAGGGGTCTTACTGAAGCTTTCTTT
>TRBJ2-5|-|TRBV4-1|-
CASSQGFGQTQETQYF
TGCGCCAGCAGCCAAGGCTTCGGACAGACTCAAGAGACCCAGTACTTC
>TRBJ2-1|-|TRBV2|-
CASSLQGIHEQFF
TGTGCCAGCAGCTTACAGGGTATCCATGAGCAGTTCTTC
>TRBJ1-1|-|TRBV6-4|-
CASSATGNTEAFF
TGTGCCAGCAGTGCAACGGGGAACACTGAAGCTTTCTTT
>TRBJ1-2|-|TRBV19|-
CASSIRLLQGQVYGYTF
TGTGCCAGTAGTATCCGTCTCCTACAGGGCCAAGTTTATGGCTACACCTTC
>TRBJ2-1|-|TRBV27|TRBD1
CASRDRGHNEQFF
TGTGCCAGCAGAGACAGGGGGCACAATGAGCAGTTCTTC
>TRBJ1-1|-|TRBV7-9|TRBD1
CASSPWTGGNTEAFF
TGTGCCAGCAGCCCATGGACAGGGGGGAACACTGAAGCTTTCTTT
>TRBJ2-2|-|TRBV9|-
CASSVDTAAPNTGELFF
TGTGCCAGCAGCGTAGATACGGCGGCCCCGAACACCGGGGAGCTGTTTTTT
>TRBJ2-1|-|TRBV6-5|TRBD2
CASRSTSGVDEQFF
TGTGCCAGCAGATCGACTAGCGGGGTTGACGAGCAGTTCTTC
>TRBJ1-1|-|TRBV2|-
CASSERAEAFF
TGTGCCAGCAGTGAGCGGGCTGAAGCTTTCTTT
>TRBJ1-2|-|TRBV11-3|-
CASSPPSGEGYGYTF
TGTGCCAGCAGCCCACCTTCGGGGGAGGGCTATGGCTACACCTTC
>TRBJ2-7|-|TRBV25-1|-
CASSDTGTYEQYF
TGTGCCAGCAGTGATACAGGAACCTACGAGCAGTACTTC
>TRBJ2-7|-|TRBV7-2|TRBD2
CASSFVAGSEQYF
TGTGCCAGCAGCTTTGTAGCGGGGAGCGAGCAGTACTTC
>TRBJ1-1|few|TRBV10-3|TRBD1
CATSLDRGNTEAFF
TGTGCCACCTCCTTGGACAGGGGGAACACTGAAGCTTTCTTT
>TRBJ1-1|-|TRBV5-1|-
CASSSPGLKSTNEAFF
TGCGCCAGCAGCTCTCCGGGACTAAAAAGCACTAATGAAGCTTTCTTT
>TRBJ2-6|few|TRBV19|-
CASDDSGANGLTF
TGTGCCAGCGATGACTCTGGGGCCAACGGCCTGACTTTC
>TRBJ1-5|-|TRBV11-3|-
CASSFSLDQPQHF
TGTGCCAGCAGCTTTTCCCTAGATCAGCCCCAGCATTTT
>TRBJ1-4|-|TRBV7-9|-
CASSFRGLAGRDEKLFF
TGTGCCAGCAGCTTTCGGGGCCTAGCGGGGAGGGATGAAAAACTGTTTTTT
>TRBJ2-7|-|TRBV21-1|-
CASSKRQGWNEQYF
TGTGCCAGCAGCAAAAGACAGGGGTGGAACGAGCAGTACTTC
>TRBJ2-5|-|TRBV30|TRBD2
CAWSGLAVSQETQYF
TGTGCCTGGAGTGGGCTAGCGGTCTCCCAAGAGACCCAGTACTTC
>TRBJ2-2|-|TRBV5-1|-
CASSLTQGRAGELFF
TGCGCCAGCAGCTTGACACAGGGAAGGGCCGGGGAGCTGTTTTTT
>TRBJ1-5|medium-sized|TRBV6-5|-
CASRPRGGSNQPQHF
TGTGCCAGCCGCCCCAGGGGCGGGAGCAATCAGCCCCAGCATTTT
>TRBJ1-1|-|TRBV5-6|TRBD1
CASSGTAKTEAFF
TGTGCCAGCAGCGGGACAGCGAAGACTGAAGCTTTCTTT
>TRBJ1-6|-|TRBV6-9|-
CASSYPPCIIPGSNSPLHF
TGTGCCAGCAGTTATCCACCATGTATCATACCCGGGAGTAATTCACCCCTCCACTTT
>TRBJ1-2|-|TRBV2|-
CASSEAPVYGYTF
TGTGCCAGCAGTGAAGCGCCGGTATATGGCTACACCTTC
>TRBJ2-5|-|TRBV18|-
CASSLQARETQYF
TGTGCCAGCTCACTTCAGGCTCGTGAGACCCAGTACTTC
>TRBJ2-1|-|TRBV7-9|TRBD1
CASSLQGTGLDEQFF
TGTGCCAGCAGCTTACAGGGGACAGGTCTCGATGAGCAGTTCTTC
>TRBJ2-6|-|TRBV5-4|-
CASSLPGSGANGLTF
TGTGCCAGCAGCCTTCCGGGCTCTGGGGCCAACGGCCTGACTTTC
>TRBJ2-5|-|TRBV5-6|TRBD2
CASSLYPQRGGRETQYF
TGTGCCAGCAGCCTGTATCCGCAGCGGGGGGGCAGGGAGACCCAGTACTTC
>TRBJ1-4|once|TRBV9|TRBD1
CASRREQGENEKLFF
TGTGCCAGCAGACGAGAACAGGGGGAAAATGAAAAACTGTTTTTT
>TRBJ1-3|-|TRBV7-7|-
CASSPLVGLSSGNTIYF
TGTGCCAGCAGCCCCCTGGTCGGTTTAAGCTCTGGAAACACCATATATTTT
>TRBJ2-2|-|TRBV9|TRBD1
CASSLRDRGPGELFF
TGTGCCAGCAGCCTCCGGGACAGGGGGCCCGGGGAGCTGTTTTTT
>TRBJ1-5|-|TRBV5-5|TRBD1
CASSLWTGGGQPQHF
TGTGCCAGCAGTTTATGGACAGGGGGTGGTCAGCCCCAGCATTTT
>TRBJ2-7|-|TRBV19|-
CASSILAGSSEAYEQYF
TGTGCCAGTAGTATCCTCGCAGGGTCGTCTGAAGCCTACGAGCAGTACTTC